One T cell receptor beta chain is described in this entry. No antigen is known for it. One base away there is no much larger clone; base qualities are not given. These data are taken from a study of blood T cell repertoires in COVID-19 (dated by TCRdb to about 2020). About the full investigation: Samples from collaborators originated in the United States, Italy and Spain and spanned both the acute and convalescent phases of COVID-19. The prospective study material was composed of cDNA or gDNA derived from T cells, B-cell-depleted T cells, or PBMCs. Subjects who had been exposed to COVID-19, were actively infected with it, or had recovered from it provided the deeply sampled blood TCRbeta repertoires that made up the dataset. The repertoires were released in a freely available public database meant as a resource for research on the immune response to SARS-CoV-2. The samples were drawn from the first 160 participants of the ongoing ImmuneRACE study and from 950 to 1,500 subjects provided by 6 global collaborators. A de-identified subject ID, COVID-19 status, age in years and sex were almost always included in the sample metadata. Where available, HLA class I and class II types were taken from metadata supplied by the sample provider and were not determined by assay-based typing. The research as a whole found: The amount of clinical and demographic metadata varied by source and participant and was provided uncurated.

Participants in the prospective study were enrolled through a virtual design, were aged about 18 to 100 years, and lived in 24 United States geographic areas. In the prospective study, participants were assigned to cohorts based on the clinical history participants reported in a screening survey and a study questionnaire. Recovered participants in ImmuneRACE Cohort 3 were defined by two consecutive negative NP/OP PCR tests, clearance by a healthcare professional, or resolution of symptoms. In the prospective study, mobile phlebotomists collected whole blood, serum and a nasopharyngeal or oropharyngeal swab from each participant. Additional blood draws and questionnaires over a 2-month period could optionally be provided by prospective study participants. Before DNA extraction, prospective study blood samples were shipped either frozen or at room temperature. Including the terminal cysteine and phenylalanine, the CDR3 comprises 12 residues. Here the CDR3 DNA is all that survives: 36 bases in frame from base 1. CDR1 and CDR2, looked up from the germline V gene (reference sequence), are SEHNR and FQNEAQ. At the junction V is shortened by 5 bases and J by 7 bases, with 12 bases in between.

TCRbeta CDR3 regions were amplified from genomic DNA by means of the immunoSEQ Assay, a bias-controlled multiplex PCR. The authors' pipeline ran thus. Within the assay, amplification of reference gene primers was used to estimate how many nucleated cells each sample contained. To quantify the absolute abundance of each unique TCRbeta CDR3 rearrangement, sequence reads were collapsed and filtered. Productive Simpson clonality was computed per sample as the square root of Simpson's diversity index over productive rearrangements. TCRdb took this table from immuneACCESS and kept in-frame rearrangements with V and J called. Such tables lack part of the clones; where checked against another copy, unresolved V genes explain under half of the gap, and the rest is unexplained. Clone size and the V and J calls come from that table; the DNA yielded D and trimming. Within this sample are approximately 300,000 clones, with 89% of them counted one time only. The ten largest clones add up to approximately 5% of the sample.

The V and J genes are TRBV7-9 and TRBJ2-7; no D gene can be assigned with confidence. Sequences were obtained from PBMCs or T cells enriched from blood (not recorded which). This clonotype was sampled from a man aged 60 to 69 who had recovered from COVID-19. The CDR3 here reads CASSPDWSEQYF. The DNA sequence follows: TGTGCCAGCAGCCCTGACTGGAGTGAGCAGTACTTC.